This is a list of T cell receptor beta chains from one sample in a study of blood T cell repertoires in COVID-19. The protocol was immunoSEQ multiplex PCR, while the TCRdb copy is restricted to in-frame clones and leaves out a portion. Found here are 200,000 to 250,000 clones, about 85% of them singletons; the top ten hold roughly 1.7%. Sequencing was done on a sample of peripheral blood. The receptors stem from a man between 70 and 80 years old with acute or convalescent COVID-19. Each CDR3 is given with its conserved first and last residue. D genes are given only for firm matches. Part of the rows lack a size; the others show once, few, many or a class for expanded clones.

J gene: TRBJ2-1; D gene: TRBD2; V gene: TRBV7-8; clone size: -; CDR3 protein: CASSLASGGREQFF; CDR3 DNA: TGTGCCAGCAGCTTAGCGTCGGGGGGGCGAGAGCAGTTCTTC
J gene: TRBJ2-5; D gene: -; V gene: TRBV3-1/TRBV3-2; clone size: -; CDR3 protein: CASSRGTGRETQYF; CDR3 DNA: TGTGCCAGCAGTCGAGGCACAGGGAGAGAGACCCAGTACTTC
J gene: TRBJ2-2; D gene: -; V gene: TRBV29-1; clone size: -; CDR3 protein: CSAFIGQNTGELFF; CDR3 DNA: TGCAGCGCATTCATAGGACAGAACACCGGGGAGCTGTTTTTT
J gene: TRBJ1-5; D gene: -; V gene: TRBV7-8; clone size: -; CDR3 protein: CASSLDRERPQHF; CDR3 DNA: TGTGCCAGCAGCTTAGATCGGGAAAGACCCCAGCATTTT
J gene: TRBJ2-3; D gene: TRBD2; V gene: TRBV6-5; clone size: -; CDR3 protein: CASRPGTSGRPTVDF; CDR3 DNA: TGTGCCAGCAGACCCGGGACTAGCGGGAGGCCGACCGTCGATTTT
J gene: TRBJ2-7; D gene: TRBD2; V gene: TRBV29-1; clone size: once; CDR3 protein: CSVEGLAGGEQYF; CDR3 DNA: TGCAGCGTTGAAGGACTAGCGGGAGGCGAGCAGTACTTC
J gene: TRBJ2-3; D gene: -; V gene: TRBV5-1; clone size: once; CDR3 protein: CASSLGAMITDTQYF; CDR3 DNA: TGCGCCAGCAGCTTGGGGGCGATGATCACAGATACGCAGTATTTT
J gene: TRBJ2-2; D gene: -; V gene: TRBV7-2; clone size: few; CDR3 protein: CASSLRWGANTGELFF; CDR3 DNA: TGTGCCAGCAGCCTAAGGTGGGGGGCGAACACCGGGGAGCTGTTTTTT
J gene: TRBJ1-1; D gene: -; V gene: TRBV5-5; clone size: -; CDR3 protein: CASSLYGGGTEAFF; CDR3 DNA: TGTGCCAGCAGCTTGTATGGGGGCGGCACTGAAGCTTTCTTT
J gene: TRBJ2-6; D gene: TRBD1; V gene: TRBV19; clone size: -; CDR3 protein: CASSKGQGALGANVLTF; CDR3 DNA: TGTGCCAGTAGTAAGGGGCAGGGGGCGCTTGGGGCCAACGTCCTGACTTTC
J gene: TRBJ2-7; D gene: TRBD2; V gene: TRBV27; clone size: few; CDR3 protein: CASSLERDFYEQYF; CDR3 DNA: TGTGCCAGCAGTTTGGAGCGGGACTTCTACGAGCAGTACTTC
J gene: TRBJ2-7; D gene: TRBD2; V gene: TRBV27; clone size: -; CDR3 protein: CASSLRLATFYEQYF; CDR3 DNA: TGTGCCAGCAGTTTAAGACTAGCGACTTTTTACGAGCAGTACTTC
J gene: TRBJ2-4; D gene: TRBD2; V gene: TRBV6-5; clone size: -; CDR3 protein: CASSRTSVGNIQYF; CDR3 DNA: TGTGCCAGCAGCCGAACTAGCGTGGGAAACATTCAGTACTTC
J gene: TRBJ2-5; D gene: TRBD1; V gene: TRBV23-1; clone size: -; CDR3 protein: CASSQRTGRETQYF; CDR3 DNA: TGCGCCAGCAGTCAAAGGACAGGTCGAGAGACCCAGTACTTC
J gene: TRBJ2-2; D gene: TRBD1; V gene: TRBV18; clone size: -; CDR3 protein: CASSPGQGPTGELFF; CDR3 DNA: TGTGCCAGCTCACCGGGACAGGGGCCAACCGGGGAGCTGTTTTTT
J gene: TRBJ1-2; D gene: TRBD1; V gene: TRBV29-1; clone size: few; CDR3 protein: CSVVAGGVWGYTF; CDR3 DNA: TGCAGCGTTGTGGCAGGGGGCGTGTGGGGCTACACCTTC
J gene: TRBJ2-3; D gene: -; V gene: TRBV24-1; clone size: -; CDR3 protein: CATSETGYTDTQYF; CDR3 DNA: TGTGCCACCAGTGAGACGGGTTACACAGATACGCAGTATTTT
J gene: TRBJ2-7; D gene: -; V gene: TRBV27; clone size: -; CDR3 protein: CASSIGSGVYEQYF; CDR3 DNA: TGTGCCAGCAGTATCGGGAGTGGGGTTTACGAGCAGTACTTC
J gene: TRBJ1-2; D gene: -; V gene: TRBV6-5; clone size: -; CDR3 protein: CASTPGTGGYGYTF; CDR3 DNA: TGTGCCAGCACCCCAGGTACTGGAGGCTATGGCTACACCTTC
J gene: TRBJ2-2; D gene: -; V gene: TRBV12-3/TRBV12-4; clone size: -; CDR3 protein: CASSPLLTGELFF; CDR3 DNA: TGTGCCAGCAGTCCCCTCCTCACCGGGGAGCTGTTTTTT
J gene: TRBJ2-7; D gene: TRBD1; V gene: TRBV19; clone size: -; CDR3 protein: CASSSGQANYEQYF; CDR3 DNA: TGTGCCAGTAGTTCGGGACAGGCGAACTACGAGCAGTACTTC
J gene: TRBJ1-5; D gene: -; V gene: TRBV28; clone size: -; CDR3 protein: CASMEGEQPQHF; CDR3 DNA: TGTGCCAGCATGGAGGGAGAACAGCCCCAGCATTTT
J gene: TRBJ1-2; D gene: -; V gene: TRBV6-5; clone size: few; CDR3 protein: CASQEPKSGLGYTF; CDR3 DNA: TGTGCCAGCCAGGAGCCAAAGTCGGGATTGGGCTACACCTTC
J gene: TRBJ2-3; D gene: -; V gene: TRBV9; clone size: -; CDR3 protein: CASSDSQKGVRTDTQYF; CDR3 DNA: TGTGCCAGCAGCGATAGCCAGAAGGGGGTACGCACAGATACGCAGTATTTT
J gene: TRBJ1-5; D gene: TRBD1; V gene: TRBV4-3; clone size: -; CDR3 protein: CASSQDWGGQAGRNQPQHF; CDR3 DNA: TGCGCCAGCAGCCAAGATTGGGGAGGACAGGCGGGACGTAATCAGCCCCAGCATTTT
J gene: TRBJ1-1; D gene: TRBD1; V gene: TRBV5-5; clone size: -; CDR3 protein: CASSLQGARTEAFF; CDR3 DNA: TGTGCCAGCAGCTTGCAGGGGGCGAGGACTGAAGCTTTCTTT
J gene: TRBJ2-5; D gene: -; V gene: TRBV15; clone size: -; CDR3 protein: CATKPGALETQYF; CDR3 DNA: TGTGCCACTAAACCAGGGGCGCTGGAGACCCAGTACTTC
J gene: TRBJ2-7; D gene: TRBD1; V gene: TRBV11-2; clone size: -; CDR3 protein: CASSSPQGSDEQYF; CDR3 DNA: TGTGCCAGCAGCTCCCCACAGGGGAGCGACGAGCAGTACTTC
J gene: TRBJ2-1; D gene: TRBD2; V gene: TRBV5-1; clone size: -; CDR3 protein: CASSSGLAGGDEQFF; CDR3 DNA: TGCGCCAGCAGCTCGGGACTAGCGGGAGGGGATGAGCAGTTCTTC
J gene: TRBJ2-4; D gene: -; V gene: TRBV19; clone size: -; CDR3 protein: CASSLGGRMRAKNIQYF; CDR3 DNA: TGTGCCAGTAGTCTGGGGGGACGGATGCGGGCCAAAAACATTCAGTACTTC
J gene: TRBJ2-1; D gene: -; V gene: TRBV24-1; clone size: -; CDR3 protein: CATSALDGTLPANEQFF; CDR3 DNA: TGTGCCACCAGTGCCCTTGACGGGACTCTACCTGCCAATGAGCAGTTCTTC
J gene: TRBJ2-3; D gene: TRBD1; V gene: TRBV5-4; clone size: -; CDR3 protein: CASSRTGVLADTQYF; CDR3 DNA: TGTGCCAGCAGCCGGACAGGGGTATTAGCAGATACGCAGTATTTT
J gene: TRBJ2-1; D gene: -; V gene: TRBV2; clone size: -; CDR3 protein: CASALARYNEQFF; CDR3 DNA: TGTGCCAGCGCGCTAGCACGTTACAATGAGCAGTTCTTC
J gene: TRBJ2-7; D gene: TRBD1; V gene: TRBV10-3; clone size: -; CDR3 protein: CAITSGGTGNYEQYF; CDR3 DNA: TGTGCCATCACCTCTGGAGGGACAGGGAACTACGAGCAGTACTTC
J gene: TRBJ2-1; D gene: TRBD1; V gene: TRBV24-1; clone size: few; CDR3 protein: CATSGHTGTGYNEQFF; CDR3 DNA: TGTGCCACCAGTGGACATACCGGGACAGGGTATAATGAGCAGTTCTTC
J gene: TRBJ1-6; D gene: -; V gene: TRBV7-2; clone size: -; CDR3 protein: CASSIGGVSSPLHF; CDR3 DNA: TGTGCCAGCAGCATCGGGGGGGTGAGTTCACCCCTCCACTTT
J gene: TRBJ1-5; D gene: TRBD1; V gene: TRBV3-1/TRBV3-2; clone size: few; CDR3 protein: CASSRGQTHQPQHF; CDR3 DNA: TGTGCCAGCAGCCGGGGACAGACCCATCAGCCCCAGCATTTT
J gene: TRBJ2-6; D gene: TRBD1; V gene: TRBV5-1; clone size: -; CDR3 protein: CASSSGGTGANVLTF; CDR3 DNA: TGCGCCAGCAGCTCAGGGGGCACTGGGGCCAACGTCCTGACTTTC
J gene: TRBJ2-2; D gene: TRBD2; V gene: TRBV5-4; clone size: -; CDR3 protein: CASSSGTSGISGELFF; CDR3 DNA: TGTGCCAGCAGCTCCGGGACTAGCGGGATCTCCGGGGAGCTGTTTTTT
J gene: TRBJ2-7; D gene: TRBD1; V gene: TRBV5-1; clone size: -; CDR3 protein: CASSFGQGVDEQYF; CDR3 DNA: TGCGCCAGCAGCTTCGGACAGGGGGTTGACGAGCAGTACTTC
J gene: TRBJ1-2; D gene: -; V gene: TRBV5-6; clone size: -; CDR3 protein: CASSLKTGGITGYTF; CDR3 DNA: TGTGCCAGCAGCTTGAAGACCGGGGGGATTACTGGCTACACCTTC
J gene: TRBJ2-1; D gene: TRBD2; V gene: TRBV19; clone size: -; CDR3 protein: CASSFPTSGRAWYNEQFF; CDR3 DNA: TGTGCCAGTAGTTTTCCGACTAGCGGGAGGGCCTGGTACAATGAGCAGTTCTTC
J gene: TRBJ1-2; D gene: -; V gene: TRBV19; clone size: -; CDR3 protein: CASSSGKKAGYTF; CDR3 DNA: TGTGCCAGTAGCTCCGGGAAGAAAGCAGGCTACACCTTC
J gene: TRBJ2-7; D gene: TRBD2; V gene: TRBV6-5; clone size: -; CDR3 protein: CASSPGGGGPYEQYF; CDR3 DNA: TGTGCCAGCAGCCCCGGGGGGGGAGGGCCATACGAGCAGTACTTC
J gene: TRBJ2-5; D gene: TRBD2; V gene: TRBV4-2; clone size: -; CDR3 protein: CASSQDLAGLGTGRETQYF; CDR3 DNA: TGTGCCAGCAGCCAAGATTTAGCGGGATTGGGGACGGGACGAGAGACCCAGTACTTC
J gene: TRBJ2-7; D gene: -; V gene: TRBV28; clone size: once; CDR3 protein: CASSSPARSLSYEQYF; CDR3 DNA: TGTGCCAGCAGTTCCCCCGCTCGGTCCCTATCCTACGAGCAGTACTTC
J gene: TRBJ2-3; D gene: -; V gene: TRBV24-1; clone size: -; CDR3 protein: CATSDPQGDTQYF; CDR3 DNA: TGTGCCACCAGTGATCCGCAGGGTGATACGCAGTATTTT
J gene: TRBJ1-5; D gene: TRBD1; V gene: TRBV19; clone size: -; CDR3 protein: CASTRTGNSNQPQHF; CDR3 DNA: TGTGCCAGTACGAGGACAGGGAATAGCAATCAGCCCCAGCATTTT